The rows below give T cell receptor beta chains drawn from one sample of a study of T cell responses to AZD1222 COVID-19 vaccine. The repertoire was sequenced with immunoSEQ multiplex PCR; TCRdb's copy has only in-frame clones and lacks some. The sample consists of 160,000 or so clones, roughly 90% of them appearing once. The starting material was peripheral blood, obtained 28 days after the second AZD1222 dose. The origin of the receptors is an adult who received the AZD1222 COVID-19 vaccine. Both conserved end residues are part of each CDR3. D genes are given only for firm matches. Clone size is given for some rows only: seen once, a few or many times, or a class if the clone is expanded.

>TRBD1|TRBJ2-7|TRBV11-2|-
CASSFNTGGNYEQYF
TGTGCCAGCAGTTTTAATACAGGGGGTAATTACGAGCAGTACTTC
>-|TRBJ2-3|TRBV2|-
CASRPSGRADTQYF
TGTGCCAGCAGGCCCTCCGGTCGGGCAGATACGCAGTATTTT
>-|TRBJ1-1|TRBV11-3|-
CASSLGPGTEAFF
TGTGCCAGCAGCCTCGGGCCGGGCACTGAAGCTTTCTTT
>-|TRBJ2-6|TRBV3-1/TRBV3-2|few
CASLSGANVLTF
TGTGCCAGCCTCTCTGGGGCCAACGTCCTGACTTTC
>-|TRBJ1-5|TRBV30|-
CAWSYLGGSNQPQHF
TGTGCCTGGAGTTATCTGGGGGGAAGCAATCAGCCCCAGCATTTT
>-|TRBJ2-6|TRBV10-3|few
CAITADPGANVLTF
TGTGCCATCACTGCGGATCCTGGGGCCAACGTCCTGACTTTC
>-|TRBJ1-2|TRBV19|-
CASPQLGGDGYTF
TGTGCCAGCCCCCAACTAGGGGGGGATGGCTACACCTTC
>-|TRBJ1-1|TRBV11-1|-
CASSFNVVEAFF
TGTGCCAGCAGCTTTAATGTAGTGGAAGCTTTCTTT
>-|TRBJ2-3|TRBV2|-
CASSENQGRTDTQYF
TGTGCCAGCAGTGAAAATCAGGGCCGCACAGATACGCAGTATTTT
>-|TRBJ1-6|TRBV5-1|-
CASSPGWDIGPLHF
TGCGCCAGCAGCCCCGGTTGGGATATAGGACCCCTCCACTTT